The sequence of this T cell receptor (beta chain) was determined in a study of T cell responses to AZD1222 COVID-19 vaccine. General study results and limits: Spike-specific TCR repertoires showed rising breadth and depth after two AZD1222 doses. All repertoire sampling was performed exclusively after the peak T cell response. Distributed over spike, vaccine-associated CD4 TCRs predominated at 160-218 and 743-854.

A note on this clone: Antigen unknown.

Assay used: immunoSEQ multiplex PCR; TCRdb lists only in-frame clones, some missing. The table has about 150,000 clones, 90% to 95% seen once; the top ten hold about 5.3%. The clonotype originates from an adult in good health. The source material was peripheral blood, sampled on day 0 of AZD1222 vaccination.

In DNA, the CDR3 is TGTGCCAGCAGACAAGGACAGGGCCGAGCCAACGTCCTGACTTTC. The encoded protein is CASRQGQGRANVLTF. The chain links TRBV6-6 to TRBJ2-6; 8 nucleotides line up with TRBD1. The germline V gene encodes CDR1 MNHNY and CDR2 SVGAGI (reference sequence). The length of the CDR3 is 15 residues. Trimming cost V 6 bases and J 7 bases; bases outside gene matches: 8.